This is a list of T cell receptor beta chains from one sample in a study of cytomegalovirus exposure and HLA in healthy donors. Generated by immunoSEQ multiplex PCR, the TCRdb table keeps only in-frame clones and is missing some. The sample has about 190,000 clones; roughly 79% are singletons. Sequenced input: PBMCs. The receptors stem from a woman aged 18-30 years in good health and CMV-seronegative. CDR3s include the opening cysteine and the closing phenylalanine or tryptophan. D genes are given only for firm matches. The size of a clone is reported for some rows only, either as once, few or many, or as a class for expanded clones.

size	J	V	D	CDR3	DNA
.	TRBJ1-3	TRBV27	.	CASSPQGLEGNTIYF	TGTGCCAGCAGTCCCCAGGGATTGGAGGGAAACACCATATATTTT
.	TRBJ2-7	TRBV7-9	.	CASSLDRSGDDEQYF	TGTGCCAGCAGCTTAGATCGGTCAGGGGACGACGAGCAGTACTTC
.	TRBJ1-6	TRBV6-5	.	CASSYSAGQLSPLHF	TGTGCCAGCAGTTATTCTGCAGGGCAGCTTTCACCCCTCCACTTT
.	TRBJ2-5	TRBV5-1	TRBD1	CASSSQGADFETQYF	TGCGCCAGCAGCTCACAGGGGGCGGATTTCGAGACCCAGTACTTC
.	TRBJ1-5	TRBV9	.	CASSASGGWRQPQHF	TGTGCCAGCAGCGCCTCGGGGGGTTGGCGTCAGCCCCAGCATTTT
.	TRBJ2-7	TRBV6-1	.	CASSVVRDTYYEQYF	TGTGCCAGCAGTGTCGTCCGGGACACTTACTACGAGCAGTACTTC
.	TRBJ2-5	TRBV7-9	.	CASSLVTSLETQYF	TGTGCCAGCAGCTTAGTAACATCTTTGGAGACCCAGTACTTC
.	TRBJ2-5	TRBV19	TRBD2	CASSQREGLFETQYF	TGTGCCAGTAGTCAGCGGGAGGGCCTGTTCGAGACCCAGTACTTC
.	TRBJ2-6	TRBV6-5	.	CASSYSTASGANVLTF	TGTGCCAGCAGTTACTCGACAGCCTCTGGGGCCAACGTCCTGACTTTC
.	TRBJ1-6	TRBV5-4	.	CASSLGRIGISYSPLHF	TGTGCCAGCAGCCTGGGGAGGATCGGGATCTCTTATTCACCCCTCCACTTT
once	TRBJ1-4	TRBV10-1	TRBD1	CASTRGRGNEKLFF	TGCGCCAGCACAAGGGGGCGCGGTAATGAAAAACTGTTTTTT
.	TRBJ2-7	TRBV6-6	.	CASSYSGGYYEQYF	TGTGCCAGCAGTTACTCGGGGGGATATTACGAGCAGTACTTC
few	TRBJ1-1	TRBV4-1	TRBD1	CASSRTGNTEAFF	TGCGCCAGCAGCCGGACAGGGAACACTGAAGCTTTCTTT
.	TRBJ2-3	TRBV14	.	CASSQDITDTQYF	TGTGCCAGCAGCCAAGATATCACAGATACGCAGTATTTT
.	TRBJ2-7	TRBV7-2	.	CASSSTQYEQYF	TGTGCCAGCAGCTCTACACAGTACGAGCAGTACTTC
.	TRBJ1-5	TRBV19	.	CASSSAGWGDQPQHF	TGTGCCAGTAGTTCTGCGGGGTGGGGGGATCAGCCCCAGCATTTT
.	TRBJ2-7	TRBV7-2	.	CASSPPAAKGYEQYF	TGTGCCAGCAGTCCCCCGGCGGCCAAAGGATACGAGCAGTACTTC
.	TRBJ2-7	TRBV11-2	.	CASRTRLAYEQYF	TGTGCCAGTCGTACTCGGCTAGCCTACGAGCAGTACTTC
few	TRBJ2-5	TRBV7-2	TRBD2	CASSQGTTEPETQYF	TGTGCCAGCAGTCAAGGGACTACAGAGCCGGAGACCCAGTACTTC
.	TRBJ2-7	TRBV11-2	.	CASSPPGGRYEQYF	TGTGCCAGCAGCCCCCCCGGTGGGCGTTACGAGCAGTACTTC
.	TRBJ2-7	TRBV6-5	TRBD2	CASSSRTSGKYEQYF	TGTGCCAGCAGTTCTCGGACTAGCGGGAAATACGAGCAGTACTTC
.	TRBJ2-1	TRBV4-3	TRBD2	CASSHELAGEGNEQFF	TGCGCCAGCAGCCACGAACTAGCGGGAGAAGGCAATGAGCAGTTCTTC
.	TRBJ2-5	TRBV30	TRBD1	CAWRDHRQGGETQYF	TGTGCCTGGAGAGATCATAGACAGGGTGGGGAGACCCAGTACTTC
.	TRBJ2-3	TRBV4-1	TRBD1	CASRLTGTATDTQYF	TGCGCCAGCAGACTGACAGGGACCGCAACAGATACGCAGTATTTT
once	TRBJ2-3	TRBV6-4	TRBD2	CASAAGGPVDTQYF	TGTGCCAGCGCCGCGGGGGGGCCGGTAGATACGCAGTATTTT
once	TRBJ1-1	TRBV29-1	.	CSVLQGVGTEAFF	TGCAGCGTCCTGCAGGGCGTCGGCACTGAAGCTTTCTTT
few	TRBJ2-2	TRBV6-6	.	CASKTDRTGELFF	TGTGCCAGCAAGACAGACCGAACCGGGGAGCTGTTTTTT
few	TRBJ2-2	TRBV2	.	CASSQRQLGNTGELFF	TGTGCCAGCAGCCAACGACAGTTGGGGAACACCGGGGAGCTGTTTTTT
few	TRBJ2-2	TRBV11-2	.	CASRSPSMNTGELFF	TGTGCCAGCCGAAGCCCATCAATGAACACCGGGGAGCTGTTTTTT
.	TRBJ1-5	TRBV19	.	CASIGLRQSNQPQHF	TGTGCCAGTATCGGATTGAGGCAAAGCAATCAGCCCCAGCATTTT
.	TRBJ2-5	TRBV10-1	.	CASSESSGGETQYF	TGCGCCAGCAGTGAGTCATCAGGGGGGGAGACCCAGTACTTC
.	TRBJ1-1	TRBV16	.	CASSSDLGGRAFF	TGTGCCAGCAGCTCTGATCTGGGGGGTCGAGCTTTCTTT
.	TRBJ2-5	TRBV7-2	TRBD2	CASSFRLAGKETQYF	TGTGCCAGCAGCTTCAGACTAGCGGGGAAAGAGACCCAGTACTTC
.	TRBJ1-2	TRBV5-1	.	CASSQQGSTYGYTF	TGCGCCAGCAGTCAGCAGGGTTCCACCTATGGCTACACCTTC
.	TRBJ2-7	TRBV7-2	TRBD1	CASSPVRDRGVGQYF	TGTGCCAGCAGCCCTGTTCGTGACAGGGGGGTAGGGCAGTACTTC
.	TRBJ1-3	TRBV4-3	TRBD1	CASSRAGGRSGNTIYF	TGCGCCAGCAGCCGGGCAGGGGGCCGCTCTGGAAACACCATATATTTT
.	TRBJ1-1	TRBV6-1	.	CASSSPGILNTEAFF	TGTGCCAGCAGCAGCCCAGGGATATTGAACACTGAAGCTTTCTTT
.	TRBJ1-6	TRBV5-4	.	CASSEGPLADNSPLHF	TGTGCCAGCAGCGAGGGTCCGTTGGCAGATAATTCACCCCTCCACTTT
.	TRBJ2-7	TRBV29-1	TRBD2	CSAGGRSYEQYF	TGCAGCGCTGGCGGGAGGTCCTACGAGCAGTACTTC
.	TRBJ2-2	TRBV4-1	TRBD2	CASSPPGKRGLAGGGGTGELFF	TGCGCCAGCAGCCCTCCGGGGAAAAGGGGACTAGCGGGAGGGGGAGGCACCGGGGAGCTGTTTTTT
once	TRBJ2-7	TRBV4-2	TRBD2	CASSQDDGTSGAEQYF	TGTGCCAGCAGCCAAGACGATGGGACTAGCGGGGCCGAGCAGTACTTC
.	TRBJ2-7	TRBV9	.	CASSDIMTGSSYEQYF	TGTGCCAGCAGTGACATAATGACGGGGAGCTCCTACGAGCAGTACTTC
few	TRBJ2-5	TRBV5-1	.	CASSWEIQETQYF	TGCGCCAGCAGCTGGGAGATCCAAGAGACCCAGTACTTC
.	TRBJ2-6	TRBV5-1	.	CASSLGEIGANVLTF	TGCGCCAGCAGCTTGGGAGAGATTGGGGCCAACGTCCTGACTTTC
.	TRBJ1-2	TRBV2	.	CASSLQGSNYGYTF	TGTGCCAGCAGCTTACAGGGTTCTAACTATGGCTACACCTTC
.	TRBJ2-1	TRBV7-2	.	CASSLALSDEQFF	TGTGCCAGCAGCTTAGCACTCTCGGATGAGCAGTTCTTC
.	TRBJ2-1	TRBV4-1	TRBD2	CASSQDRSGGAYNEQFF	TGCGCCAGCAGCCAAGATAGGAGCGGGGGGGCTTACAATGAGCAGTTCTTC
.	TRBJ1-2	TRBV5-8	.	CAGAAVYGYTF	TGTGCCGGGGCGGCGGTCTATGGCTACACCTTC
few	TRBJ1-1	TRBV5-6	.	CASSLVGQARRAEAFF	TGTGCCAGCAGCTTGGTGGGGCAGGCAAGACGAGCTGAAGCTTTCTTT
.	TRBJ1-5	TRBV9	TRBD1	CASSDGPGQGRNQPQHF	TGTGCCAGCAGCGACGGACCGGGACAGGGACGAAATCAGCCCCAGCATTTT
.	TRBJ1-1	TRBV11-2	.	CASSLDARGEAFF	TGTGCCAGCAGCTTAGACGCCCGGGGTGAAGCTTTCTTT
.	TRBJ2-5	TRBV15	TRBD2	CATSRDRGGGEGETQYF	TGTGCCACCAGCAGAGATCGGGGCGGGGGGGAAGGAGAGACCCAGTACTTC
.	TRBJ2-5	TRBV4-1	TRBD2	CASSQEGWAGGPGETQYF	TGCGCCAGCAGCCAAGAGGGTTGGGCGGGGGGGCCCGGGGAGACCCAGTACTTC
.	TRBJ2-1	TRBV19	TRBD2	CASSPSGSSYNEQFF	TGTGCCAGTAGCCCTAGCGGGAGCTCCTACAATGAGCAGTTCTTC
.	TRBJ1-5	TRBV15	.	CATSTRNQPQHF	TGTGCCACCAGTACTCGCAATCAGCCCCAGCATTTT